Given below is one T cell receptor (beta chain) in context. Study processing details: The authors estimated nucleated cell counts from reference gene primer amplification. Only in-frame clones appear in the TCRdb table, and some are missing; sequencing was by immunoSEQ multiplex PCR. V, J and clone size are taken as reported in that table, and D and trimming were inferred from the DNA itself. The sample consists of a few hundred thousand clones, 65% to 85% of them appearing once. This sample is drawn from a study of blood T cell repertoires in COVID-19. Study at large: Whether acute or convalescent, the COVID-19 samples came from the United States, Italy and Spain.

V was shortened by 3 bases and J by 3 bases, with 24 bases between the two germline ends. The CDR3 runs 18 residues. From germline, CDR1 is SGHDT and CDR2 YYEEEE. Recovery among Cohort 3 donors was established by two negative PCRs, clearance, or symptom resolution. Material: PBMCs or T cells enriched from blood (not recorded which). The chain is built from TRBV5-6 and TRBJ1-1; tentative D call: TRBD1 (5 bases). The source of this sequence is a man aged 50-59 years who had recovered from COVID-19. The chain's CDR3 is CASSSAGGELLRDTEAFF. For the CDR3, the DNA is TGTGCCAGCAGCTCAGCCGGAGGGGAACTCCTGAGGGACACTGAAGCTTTCTTT.